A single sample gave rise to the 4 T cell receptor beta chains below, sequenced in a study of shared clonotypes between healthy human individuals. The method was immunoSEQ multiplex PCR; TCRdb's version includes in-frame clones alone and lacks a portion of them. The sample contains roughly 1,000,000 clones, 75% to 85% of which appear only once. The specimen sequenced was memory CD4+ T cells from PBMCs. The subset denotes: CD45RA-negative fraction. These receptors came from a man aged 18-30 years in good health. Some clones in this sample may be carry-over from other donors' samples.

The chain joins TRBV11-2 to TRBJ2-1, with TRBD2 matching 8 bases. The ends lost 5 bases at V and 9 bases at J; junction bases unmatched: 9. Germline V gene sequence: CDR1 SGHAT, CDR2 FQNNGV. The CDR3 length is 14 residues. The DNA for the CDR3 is TGTGCCAGCAGCCCTCAAGCGGGAGCGGGTGAGCAGTTCTTC. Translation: CASSPQAGAGEQFF.

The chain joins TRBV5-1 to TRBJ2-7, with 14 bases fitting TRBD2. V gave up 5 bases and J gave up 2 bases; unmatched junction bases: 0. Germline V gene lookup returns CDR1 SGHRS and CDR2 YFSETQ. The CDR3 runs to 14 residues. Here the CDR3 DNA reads TGCGCCAGCAGGGGACTAGCGGGGGCCTACGAGCAGTACTTC. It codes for CASRGLAGAYEQYF.

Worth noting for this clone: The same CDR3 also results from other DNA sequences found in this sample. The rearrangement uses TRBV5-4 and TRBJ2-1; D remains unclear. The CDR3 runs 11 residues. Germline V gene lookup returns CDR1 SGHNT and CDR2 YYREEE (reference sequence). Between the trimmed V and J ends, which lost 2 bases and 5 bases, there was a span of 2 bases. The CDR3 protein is CASSFNNEQFF. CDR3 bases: TGTGCCAGCAGCTTCAACAATGAGCAGTTCTTC.

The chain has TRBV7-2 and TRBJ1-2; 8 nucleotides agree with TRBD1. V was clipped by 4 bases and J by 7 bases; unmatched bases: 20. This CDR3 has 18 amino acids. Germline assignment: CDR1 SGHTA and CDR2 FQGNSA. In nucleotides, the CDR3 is TGTGCCAGCAGCTCTTTGAAGGTTTGGGACAGGCTCAGTAGTGGCTACACCTTC. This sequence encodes CASSSLKVWDRLSSGYTF.